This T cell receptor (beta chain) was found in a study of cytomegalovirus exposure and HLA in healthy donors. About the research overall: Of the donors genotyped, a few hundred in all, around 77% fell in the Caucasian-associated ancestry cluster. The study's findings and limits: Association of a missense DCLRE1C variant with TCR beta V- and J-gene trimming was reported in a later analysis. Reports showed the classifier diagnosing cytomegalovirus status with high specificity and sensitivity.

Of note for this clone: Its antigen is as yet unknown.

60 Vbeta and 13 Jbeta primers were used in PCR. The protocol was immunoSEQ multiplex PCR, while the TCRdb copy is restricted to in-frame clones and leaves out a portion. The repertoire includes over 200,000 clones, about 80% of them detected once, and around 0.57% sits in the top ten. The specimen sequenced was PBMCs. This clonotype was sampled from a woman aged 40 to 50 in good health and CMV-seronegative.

The CDR3 nucleotides are TGTGCCAGCAGCGTCCTAGGACTAGCGGGACCCAATGAGCAGTTCTTC. It yields the protein CASSVLGLAGPNEQFF. J is TRBJ2-1 and V is TRBV9, with 12 nucleotides matching TRBD2. The junction had 6 bases not matched to a gene; V was cut back by 2 bases and J by 6 bases. CDR1 and CDR2 from the germline V gene are SGDLS and YYNGEE. The CDR3 runs 16 residues.